Below are 32 T cell receptor beta chains sequenced from a single sample in a study of T cell repertoires in cytomegalovirus infection. TCRdb used MiXCR to reprocess the reads, holding one entry per CDR3 protein. Of 700,000 to 950,000 distinct CDR3 sequences listed, 32% were seen once; the top ten hold around an eighth. Their antigen targets remain unknown. The sample here was cultured CD8+ T cells from PBMCs, taken from culture after CMV antigen stimulation. Receptors originate from a human donor in good health (CMV status not recorded). Some clones in this sample may be carry-over from other donors' samples.

This clonotype showed up just a few times. J is TRBJ2-7 and V is TRBV19; D is ambiguous. Germline V gives CDR1 LNHDA, CDR2 SQIVND (reference sequence). V dropped 3 bases and J dropped 4 bases, with 13 bases sitting between them. This CDR3 comprises 14 residues. Written as DNA, the CDR3 is TGTGCCAGTAGTATTTCTTTCGCCGGATACGAGCAGTACGTC. It yields the protein CASSISFAGYEQYV.

This clonotype was seen a few times. The chain carries TRBV9 and TRBJ2-5, with 14 bases fitting TRBD2. The CDR3 has 17 residues. Germline-derived CDR1 and CDR2 are SGDLS and YYNGEE. The V gene end was trimmed by 0 bases and the J gene end by 1 base; junction bases not matched to a gene: 2. CDR3 amino acids: CASSVATSGGVQETQYF. DNA of the CDR3: TGTGCCAGCAGCGTAGCGACTAGCGGGGGGGTCCAAGAGACCCAGTACTTC.

V is TRBV11-2 and J is TRBJ2-7; D might be TRBD1 (6 bases). CDR1 SGHAT and CDR2 FQNNGV come from the germline V gene. The CDR3 is 16 residues long. V dropped 3 bases and J dropped 3 bases, with 18 bases sitting between them. CDR3 residues: CASSLLPRQAYYEQYV. The CDR3, as DNA: TGTGCCAGCAGCTTGCTACCCCGACAGGCTTACTACGAGCAGTACGTC.

This clonotype came up once. At one of its ends the junction is not consistent with the germline gene, which may arise from a read error. The CDR3 is CPSGLELGSGSFSYEQYF. For the CDR3, the DNA is TGTCCTAGTGGTTTGGAGCTGGGGTCGGGGTCTTTTTCCTACGAGCAGTACTTC. The rearrangement links TRBV12-5 to TRBJ2-7; weak D call: TRBD2 (5 bases). Germline lookup yields CDR1 LGHNT and CDR2 FRNRAP. The CDR3 totals 18 residues.

This clonotype turned up a few times. This chain connects TRBV19 to TRBJ2-7, with D tentatively TRBD1 (5 bases). Germline lookup yields CDR1 LNHDA and CDR2 SQIVND (reference sequence). The CDR3 length is 16 residues. V was cut by 1 base and J by 2 bases, with 15 bases left in between. The chain's CDR3 is CASSIALTVPTYEQYF. Written as DNA, the CDR3 is TGTGCCAGTAGTATAGCCCTGACAGTTCCCACCTACGAGCAGTACTTC.

This clonotype was observed many times. The chain is built from TRBV7-6 and TRBJ1-1; 11 bases are shared with TRBD1. CDR1 and CDR2 (germline): SGHVS, FNYEAQ. The CDR3 has 16 residues. The trim removed 3 bases at V and 4 bases at J, leaving 7 bases unmatched. CDR3 sequence: CASSLGGQGAGTEAFF. CDR3 sequence (DNA): TGTGCCAGCAGCTTGGGTGGACAGGGGGCTGGCACTGAAGCTTTCTTT.

The genes are TRBV7-2 and TRBJ1-1, with 7 bases fitting TRBD1. V shed 5 bases, J shed 5 bases, and the junction held 8 bases outside the gene matches. The germline gives CDR1 SGHTA, CDR2 FQGNSA. The CDR3 spans 14 residues. The DNA for the CDR3 is TGTGCCAGCAGCGGCGCGACAGGGAGAACTGAAGCTTTCTTT. Translation gives CASSGATGRTEAFF.

This clonotype showed up many times. The chain employs TRBV7-2 and TRBJ2-1; 12 bases map to TRBD2. With 3 bases clipped from V and 4 bases from J, the junction kept 7 bases outside the gene matches. Germline loops: CDR1 SGHTA, CDR2 FQGNSA. The CDR3 has 17 residues. Written as DNA, the CDR3 is TGTGCCAGCAGCTTCCTAGCGGGGGGGATCTTATACAATGAGCAGTTCTTC. Protein: CASSFLAGGILYNEQFF.

The genes are TRBV27 and TRBJ2-1, with 7 positions matching TRBD2. Germline V gene data show CDR1 as MNHEY and CDR2 as SMNVEV (reference sequence). CDR3 length: 15 residues. V was clipped by 2 bases and J by 3 bases; unmatched bases: 4. The CDR3 here is CASSLSGDFYNEQFF. CDR3 bases: TGTGCCAGCAGTTTAAGCGGGGACTTCTACAATGAGCAGTTCTTC.

With respect to this clonotype: Lacking the conserved final phenylalanine or tryptophan, this CDR3 likely reflects a read error. The V gene is TRBV29-1, the J gene TRBJ1-1; 8 nucleotides align to TRBD1. Trimming cost V 7 bases and J 2 bases; bases outside gene matches: 9. CDR1 is SQVTM, CDR2 ANQGSEA, per germline. This CDR3 region has 14 residues. This CDR3 reads CSAADRGANTEAFL. The CDR3, as DNA: TGCAGCGCTGCCGACAGGGGCGCCAACACTGAAGCTTTCCTT.

This clonotype was seen more than once but under ten times. A read error may produce the germline difference seen at one junction end. This chain links TRBV7-7 with TRBJ2-7; 7 bases map to TRBD1. The germline gives CDR1 SSHAT, CDR2 FNYEAQ (reference sequence). There are 14 residues in the CDR3. The CDR3 here is CASSQGVGGDEQYF. CDR3 nucleotide sequence: TGTGCTAGCAGCCAGGGGGTTGGTGGAGACGAGCAGTACTTC.

The genes are TRBV11-2 and TRBJ2-4; TRBD1 matches 8 bases. The CDR3 extends over 16 amino acids. The germline gives CDR1 SGHAT, CDR2 FQNNGV. The J segment lost 5 bases and the V segment lost 4 bases, leaving 10 bases of the junction unmatched. DNA of the CDR3: TGTGCCAGCAGCTCATCACAGGGGGGTCTCGAAAACATTCAGTACTTC. It yields the protein CASSSSQGGLENIQYF.

J is TRBJ2-3 and V is TRBV7-3, with a tentative D call TRBD1 (6 bases). CDR1 is SGHTA, CDR2 FQGTGA, per germline. This CDR3 spans 16 amino acids. The V end was cut by 4 bases, the J end by 0 bases, with 14 bases between. The CDR3 DNA sequence: TGTGCCAGCAGCTCCGGGACATTCACTAGCACAGATACGCAGTATTTT. Residues: CASSSGTFTSTDTQYF. Combining the CDR3 with reference TRBV7-3 and TRBJ2-3 gives the whole variable domain GAGVSQTPSNKVTEKGKYVELRCDPISGHTALYWYRQSLGQGPEFLIYFQGTGAADDSGLPNDRFFAVRPEGSVSTLKIQRTERGDSAVYLCASSSGTFTSTDTQYFGPGTRLTVL.

This clonotype was counted a few times. The DNA of the CDR3 is TGTGCCAGCAGCCCTACTAGCGGTATTTTTAATGAGCAGTTCTTC. Translating it yields CASSPTSGIFNEQFF. The chain carries TRBV7-6 and TRBJ2-1; 8 bases align to TRBD2. Germline CDR1 SGHVS, CDR2 FNYEAQ. The length of the CDR3 is 15 residues. With V trimmed by 5 bases and J by 7 bases, 10 bases remained unmatched.

The chain couples TRBV5-5 to TRBJ2-1; no firm D call. Trimming removed 4 bases at V and 7 bases at J, with 21 bases between. The CDR3 runs to 16 residues. In germline, CDR1 is SGHKS, CDR2 YYEKEE (reference sequence). DNA for the CDR3: TGTGCCAGCAGCCCGGAAGAGGTGCCCGTTAGGAATGAGCAGTTCTTC. This sequence encodes CASSPEEVPVRNEQFF.

The chain carries TRBV5-5 and TRBJ2-7; 8 nucleotides match TRBD1. Germline trimming cut 6 bases from V and 1 base from J; bases unmatched to any gene: 6. The CDR3 sequence is 14 residues long. The germline gives CDR1 SGHKS, CDR2 YYEKEE (reference sequence). CDR3: CASTQGAGSYEQYF. The DNA for the CDR3 is TGTGCCAGCACTCAGGGGGCTGGTTCCTACGAGCAGTACTTC.

The chain's CDR3 is CASSLAGGGASHLYNEQFF. The CDR3 DNA follows: TGTGCCAGCAGCTTGGCAGGCGGGGGTGCTTCTCACCTCTACAATGAGCAGTTCTTC. The rearrangement links TRBV5-6 to TRBJ2-1; TRBD2 matches 7 bases. V shed 0 bases and J 3 bases; nucleotides not matched to a gene: 15. CDR3 size: 19 residues. Germline loops: CDR1 SGHDT, CDR2 YYEEEE.

The rearrangement uses TRBV4-2 and TRBJ1-2, with TRBD1 matching over 7 bases. V was clipped by 3 bases and J by 4 bases; unmatched bases: 5. CDR1 and CDR2 from the germline V gene are LGHNA and YNFKEQ. The CDR3 loop spans 14 amino acids. The CDR3 DNA reads as TGTGCCAGCAGCCAGAACAGGGGAGCCTATGGCTACACCTTC. It encodes CASSQNRGAYGYTF.

This clonotype has only a few counts. The chain combines TRBV6-6 with TRBJ1-2, with 8 bases that match TRBD1. The CDR3 runs to 17 residues. The V gene end was trimmed by 0 bases and the J gene end by 1 base; junction bases not matched to a gene: 7. Germline V gene sequence: CDR1 MNHNY, CDR2 SVGAGI (reference sequence). In DNA form, the CDR3 reads TGTGCCAGCAGTTACTCGGGACAGGTCATTATTAACTATGGCTACACCTTC. It yields the protein CASSYSGQVIINYGYTF.

The chain is built from TRBV15 and TRBJ2-3, with 7 bases fitting TRBD2. J gave up 6 bases and V 7 bases, and 13 bases lay outside the gene matches. The CDR3 has 15 amino acids. Looked up from germline, CDR1 is LNHNV and CDR2 is YYDKDF (reference sequence). The DNA of the CDR3 is TGTGCCACCACATCCAGCGGGACGACCATGGATACGCAGTATTTT. Amino acid sequence: CATTSSGTTMDTQYF.

This rearrangement joins TRBV7-6 to TRBJ1-4; D might be TRBD1 (6 bases). Germline CDR1 and CDR2: SGHVS and FNYEAQ. V lost 5 bases to trimming and J lost 5 bases, with 15 bases between them. CDR3 size: 15 residues. CDR3 region: CASSPFGQLNEKLFF. DNA for the CDR3: TGTGCCAGCAGCCCTTTCGGACAGCTAAATGAAAAACTGTTTTTT.

The chain is built from TRBV7-3 and TRBJ2-2; 8 bases fit TRBD1. The CDR3 runs 15 residues. V lost 5 bases, J lost 7 bases, and 9 bases stayed unmatched. Germline V gene sequence: CDR1 SGHTA, CDR2 FQGTGA. This chain's CDR3 is CASSLSGTGVGELFF. CDR3 DNA: TGTGCCAGCAGCCTTTCCGGGACAGGTGTCGGGGAGCTGTTTTTT.

This clonotype was seen a few times. This sequence joins TRBV27 and TRBJ1-5; unclear D gene. The germline V and J ends were trimmed by 5 bases and 7 bases, with 15 bases remaining between them. The CDR3 has 14 residues. Germline CDR1 and CDR2: MNHEY and SMNVEV (reference sequence). CDR3 sequence (DNA): TGTGCCAGCAGTCAGGTCGCCGCGGCGCAGCCCCAGCATTTT. Its translation: CASSQVAAAQPQHF.

This clonotype was seen only a few times. V usage is TRBV4-1 and J usage is TRBJ1-1; a weak D match, TRBD1 (6 bases). The CDR3 spans 16 residues. Trimming shortened V by 1 base and J by 0 bases, and 12 bases separated the two germline ends. Germline V gene lookup returns CDR1 MGHRA and CDR2 YSYEKL. In DNA form, the CDR3 reads TGCGCCAGCAGCCAAGTACAGGGAGGATTGAACACTGAAGCTTTCTTT. Its protein is CASSQVQGGLNTEAFF.

The rearrangement uses TRBV12-3 or TRBV12-4 and TRBJ2-1, with TRBD1 identical over 7 bases. Losses at the gene ends were 8 bases for V and 4 bases for J; bases not matched to a gene: 5. The CDR3 runs to 13 residues. CDR3 nucleotide sequence: TGTGCCAGCTATAACAGGGGATACAATGAGCAGTTCTTC. As protein: CASYNRGYNEQFF.

The V gene is TRBV20-1, the J gene TRBJ2-5; maybe TRBD2 (7 bases). Germline loops: CDR1 DFQATT, CDR2 SNEGSKA (reference sequence). Trimming removed 6 bases from V and 1 base from J, with 15 bases in between. This CDR3 has 14 amino acids. The CDR3 is CSAEGGGGQETQYF. The CDR3 DNA is TGCAGTGCGGAGGGGGGGGGGGGCCAAGAGACCCAGTACTTC.

This clonotype was observed a single time. The V gene is TRBV20-1, the J gene TRBJ2-7; TRBD2 is a possible D gene (7 bases). Trimming shortened V by 1 base and J by 6 bases, and 13 bases separated the two germline ends. This CDR3 comprises 13 residues. Germline-derived CDR1 and CDR2 are DFQATT and SNEGSKA (reference sequence). CDR3 sequence (DNA): TGCAGTGCTAGAGGCCTTGGGGGGGCCGAGCAGTACGTC. Residues: CSARGLGGAEQYV.

The CDR3 DNA is TGTGCCAGCAGTTACGAGGACAGGGGGAGTGATAATTCACCCCTCCACTTT. Its protein product is CASSYEDRGSDNSPLHF. This sequence joins TRBV6-8 and TRBJ1-6, with 10 bases matching TRBD1. Unmatched junction bases numbered 6, after V lost 2 bases and J lost 5 bases. The V gene's germline CDR1 is MNHGY and CDR2 SAAAGT. This CDR3 is built from 17 residues.

This clonotype has just a few counts. This chain connects TRBV20-1 to TRBJ1-1; no definite D call. Per germline, CDR1 DFQATT and CDR2 SNEGSKA (reference sequence). V lost 2 bases and J lost 1, with 5 bases in between. There are 12 residues in the CDR3. Here the CDR3 reads CSARPGNTEAFF. The CDR3, as DNA: TGCAGTGCTAGACCGGGGAACACTGAAGCTTTCTTT.

This chain links TRBV7-9 with TRBJ2-3, with D unresolved. Germline-derived CDR1 and CDR2 are SEHNR and FQNEAQ (reference sequence). The V gene lost 8 bases and the J gene lost 4 bases, with 10 bases spanning the gap. The CDR3 runs to 12 residues. The CDR3 reads CASLKVPDTQYF. As DNA, the CDR3 is TGTGCCAGCCTGAAGGTCCCAGATACGCAGTATTTT.

The rearrangement joins TRBV7-9 to TRBJ2-5, with D hard to call. With 3 bases removed from V and 1 base from J, the gap between germline ends came to 6 bases. The length of the CDR3 is 13 residues. Germline-derived CDR1 and CDR2 are SEHNR and FQNEAQ (reference sequence). This CDR3 reads CASSLTFQETQYF. The CDR3 bases are TGTGCCAGCAGCTTGACCTTCCAAGAGACCCAGTACTTC. Combining the CDR3 with reference TRBV7-9 and TRBJ2-5 gives the whole variable domain DTGVSQNPRHKITKRGQNVTFRCDPISEHNRLYWYRQTLGQGPEFLTYFQNEAQLEKSRLLSDRFSAERPKGSFSTLEIQRTEQGDSAMYLCASSLTFQETQYFGPGTRLLVL.

The chain links TRBV24-1 to TRBJ2-5, with no clear D. Trimming left V 1 base short and J 5 bases short, with 7 bases between. Per germline, CDR1 KGHDR and CDR2 SFDVKD. The CDR3 totals 13 residues. The CDR3 nucleotides read TGTGCCACCAGTGATTTAGACCGGGAGACCCAGTACTTC. It encodes CATSDLDRETQYF.